The 18 T cell receptor beta chains below come from one sample, sequenced in a study of T cell repertoires in cytomegalovirus infection. What these receptors recognize is not known. MiXCR, run by TCRdb on the reads, gives a single entry per CDR3 protein. This sample has approximately 280,000 distinct CDR3 sequences, with approximately 22% found just once. Material: cultured PBMCs, obtained from culture after CMV antigen stimulation. Receptors originate from a human donor in good health (CMV status not recorded). Some clones in this sample may be carry-over from other donors' samples.

This clonotype was observed many times. The rearrangement joins TRBV7-2 to TRBJ1-5; maybe TRBD1 (6 bases). CDR1 SGHTA and CDR2 FQGNSA come from the germline V gene. V was cut by 4 bases and J by 7 bases, with 11 bases left in between. The CDR3 is made up of 13 amino acids. The chain's CDR3 is CASSSDRSQPQHF. Here the CDR3 DNA reads TGTGCCAGCAGCTCGGACAGAAGCCAGCCCCAGCATTTT. Combining the CDR3 with reference TRBV7-2 and TRBJ1-5 gives the whole variable domain GAGVSQSPSNKVTEKGKDVELRCDPISGHTALYWYRQSLGQGLEFLIYFQGNSAPDKSGLPSDRFSAERTGGSVSTLTIQRTQQEDSAVYLCASSSDRSQPQHFGDGTRLSIL.

This clonotype appeared many times. The V gene is TRBV7-9, the J gene TRBJ1-1; D is unresolved. V gave up 3 bases and J gave up 3 bases, with 5 bases separating them. The CDR3 runs to 12 residues. From germline, CDR1 is SEHNR and CDR2 FQNEAQ (reference sequence). CDR3: CASSFSDTEAFF. CDR3 in DNA: TGTGCCAGCAGCTTCTCGGACACTGAAGCTTTCTTT.

This clonotype turned up a few times. The CDR3 bases are TGCGCCAGCAGCCGCCAACTAGTCTACGAGCAGTACTTC. Translation gives CASSRQLVYEQYF. The rearrangement uses TRBV4-1 and TRBJ2-7; weak D call: TRBD2 (5 bases). The germline CDR1 and CDR2 sequences are MGHRA and YSYEKL. CDR3 size: 13 residues. V was clipped by 4 bases and J by 3 bases, with 10 bases between them.

The V call is TRBV11-3, the J call TRBJ2-3; 11 bases fit TRBD2. The V gene's germline CDR1 is SGHNT and CDR2 YENEEA. The V gene end was trimmed by 5 bases and the J gene end by 1 base; junction bases not matched to a gene: 2. CDR3 length equals 15 residues. CDR3 nucleotides: TGTGCCAGCAGCAAGGGACTAGCGGGCACAGATACGCAGTATTTT. Translating it yields CASSKGLAGTDTQYF. Filled out from reference TRBV11-3 and TRBJ2-3, the complete variable domain reads EAGVVQSPRYKIIEKKQPVAFWCNPISGHNTLYWYLQNLGQGPELLIRYENEEAVDDSQLPKDRFSAERLKGVDSTLKIQPAELGDSAVYLCASSKGLAGTDTQYFGPGTRLTVL.

In this sample, this clonotype turned up a few times. CDR3 sequence reads: CASSFRGSQPQHF. CDR3 bases: TGTGCCAGCAGTTTTAGAGGGAGCCAGCCCCAGCATTTT. V usage is TRBV12-3 or TRBV12-4 and J usage is TRBJ1-5; D is unclear. Trimming stripped 3 bases from V and 7 bases from J, with 10 bases between. The CDR3 has 13 amino acids.

This CDR3 reads CAPPGTRIDTEAFF. CDR3 in DNA: TGTGCCCCTCCCGGCACCCGGATCGACACTGAAGCTTTCTTT. This chain connects TRBV5-6 to TRBJ1-1; D not resolved. The CDR3 has 14 residues. With 10 bases removed from V and 3 bases from J, the gap between germline ends came to 19 bases. Germline lookup yields CDR1 SGHDT and CDR2 YYEEEE.

There are a few counts of this clonotype. The chain combines TRBV11-2 with TRBJ2-3; unclear D gene. The CDR3 extends over 15 amino acids. V was clipped by 0 bases and J by 0 bases, with 7 bases between them. Germline V gives CDR1 SGHAT, CDR2 FQNNGV. The DNA of the CDR3 is TGTGCCAGCAGCTTAGAGCACAGAAGCACAGATACGCAGTATTTT. Translating gives CASSLEHRSTDTQYF.

The rearrangement links TRBV7-8 to TRBJ1-1, with TRBD1 matching 9 bases. V lost 5 bases, J lost 4 bases, and 8 bases stayed unmatched. This CDR3 region has 15 residues. The V gene's germline CDR1 is SGHVS and CDR2 FQNEAQ. The CDR3 DNA reads as TGTGCCAGCAGCCCCAGGGACAGGGCCGGCACTGAAGCTTTCTTT. As protein: CASSPRDRAGTEAFF.

This clonotype was detected a few times. The V gene is TRBV10-3, the J gene TRBJ1-2, with TRBD1 matching 9 bases. Germline V gene lookup returns CDR1 ENHRY and CDR2 SYGVKD. V shed 11 bases and J 7 bases; nucleotides not matched to a gene: 8. This CDR3 is 12 amino acids long. The CDR3 coding sequence is TGTGCCGCCGGGACAGGGATCTCTGGCTACACCTTC. As protein: CAAGTGISGYTF.

This clonotype was counted between two and nine times. The chain uses TRBV10-3 and TRBJ2-1, with 13 bases that match TRBD2. V lost 3 bases and J lost 2; bases outside the gene matches: 4. Germline V gene lookup returns CDR1 ENHRY and CDR2 SYGVKD. This CDR3 region has 17 residues. CDR3 region: CAISDRTSGGPYNEQFF. DNA of the CDR3: TGTGCCATCAGTGATAGGACTAGCGGGGGCCCCTACAATGAGCAGTTCTTC.

The J gene is TRBJ1-5, the V gene TRBV12-3 or TRBV12-4, with D perhaps matching TRBD1 (5 bases). The length of the CDR3 is 15 residues. The V gene lost 3 bases and the J gene lost 2 bases, with 11 bases spanning the gap. Here the CDR3 reads CASSFSQVRNQPQHF. CDR3 nucleotide sequence: TGTGCCAGCAGTTTCTCACAGGTTCGCAATCAGCCCCAGCATTTT.

This clonotype has at least ten counts. The J gene is TRBJ1-6, the V gene TRBV7-8; no reliable D call. The CDR3 consists of 16 residues. The germline V gene has CDR1 SGHVS and CDR2 FQNEAQ. Trimming left V 5 bases short and J 3 bases short, with 14 bases between. DNA for the CDR3: TGTGCCAGCAGCCCAAGAACAGTTCTCTATAATTCACCCCTCCACTTT. This gives the protein CASSPRTVLYNSPLHF.

V usage is TRBV28 and J usage is TRBJ1-1; 7 bases map to TRBD1. This CDR3 spans 16 amino acids. CDR1 MDHEN and CDR2 SYDVKM come from the germline V gene. V was pared by 4 bases and J by 5 bases, with 13 bases of the junction left unmatched. The CDR3 reads CASSSPSRGKGTEAFF. The CDR3 DNA is TGTGCCAGCAGTTCCCCATCCAGGGGGAAGGGGACTGAAGCTTTCTTT. The whole variable domain, remainder taken from reference TRBV28 and TRBJ1-1, is DVKVTQSSRYLVKRTGEKVFLECVQDMDHENMFWYRQDPGLGLRLIYFSYDVKMKEKGDIPEGYSVSREKKERFSLILESASTNQTSMYLCASSSPSRGKGTEAFFGQGTRLTVV.

In this sample, this clonotype turned up many times. The chain couples TRBV7-3 to TRBJ2-3; TRBD1 is a possible D gene (5 bases). There are 16 residues in the CDR3. The ends were cut back, 6 bases at V and 0 bases at J, with 16 bases in the middle. The germline V gene has CDR1 SGHTA and CDR2 FQGTGA. This chain's CDR3 is CASSLDSIPSTDTQYF. CDR3 coding DNA: TGTGCCAGCAGTCTCGACAGCATACCTAGCACAGATACGCAGTATTTT.

This clonotype was found many times. The V call is TRBV7-2, the J call TRBJ2-1, with 8 bases that match TRBD1. Losses at the gene ends were 5 bases for V and 12 bases for J; bases not matched to a gene: 15. The length of the CDR3 is 15 residues. Per the germline V gene, CDR1 is SGHTA and CDR2 is FQGNSA. The DNA for the CDR3 is TGTGCCAGCAGCCCAGGACAGGGCCTGCGGGGCGGGCAGTTCTTC. Amino acid sequence: CASSPGQGLRGGQFF. The full variable domain, completed using reference TRBV7-2 and TRBJ2-1, is GAGVSQSPSNKVTEKGKDVELRCDPISGHTALYWYRQSLGQGLEFLIYFQGNSAPDKSGLPSDRFSAERTGGSVSTLTIQRTQQEDSAVYLCASSPGQGLRGGQFFGPGTRLTVL.

This clonotype was counted ten times or more. The chain carries TRBV2 and TRBJ2-3, with D perhaps TRBD1 or TRBD2 (5 bases each). The CDR3 spans 16 residues. Germline assignment: CDR1 SNHLY and CDR2 FYNNEI. Deletions cut 8 bases from V and 3 bases from J, with 21 bases between. The CDR3 coding sequence is TGTGCCAGCTCCTGGGACGGCCGCTGGACTACAGATACGCAGTATTTT. Its protein is CASSWDGRWTTDTQYF. The complete variable domain, with remaining parts taken from reference TRBV2 and TRBJ2-3, reads EPEVTQTPSHQVTQMGQEVILRCVPISNHLYFYWYRQILGQKVEFLVSFYNNEISEKSEIFDDQFSVERPDGSNFTLKIRSTKLEDSAMYFCASSWDGRWTTDTQYFGPGTRLTVL.

The chain is built from TRBV25-1 and TRBJ2-5, with unresolved D. The V end was cut by 3 bases, the J end by 3 bases, with 11 bases between. The CDR3 length is 14 residues. Germline-derived CDR1 and CDR2 are MGHDK and SYGVNS. The CDR3 region has the DNA TGTGCCAGCAGTGATCCATTCATGGAAGAGACCCAGTACTTC. This codes for CASSDPFMEETQYF.

The table lists this clonotype with many counts. The chain combines TRBV6-2 or TRBV6-3 with TRBJ1-4, with D tentatively TRBD1 (5 bases). The CDR3 has 16 amino acids. The germline CDR1 and CDR2 sequences are MNHEY and SVGEGT. The ends were cut back, 0 bases at V and 8 bases at J, with 16 bases in the middle. The CDR3 region has the DNA TGTGCCAGCAGTTACTCGACCAGGGTCGCGGAGGAAAAACTGTTTTTT. Protein product: CASSYSTRVAEEKLFF.